This T cell receptor (beta chain) was observed in a study of T-cell reconstitution after alpha-beta-depleted transplantation in children. There are many counts of this clonotype. Germline CDR1 LGHNA, CDR2 YNFKEQ. The CDR3 covers 15 residues. The V and J ends lost 4 bases and 4 bases respectively, with 16 bases between them. TCRbeta library construction was performed incorporating unique molecular identifiers. TCRdb passed the PCR reads through MiXCR, listing each CDR3 protein once. This table has some 70,000 distinct CDR3 sequences, 7% to 8% appearing once. Sequences were derived from PBMCs from the stem cell graft donor, sampled from the stem cell graft. This sequence originates from a human donor who donated a stem cell graft to a child with acute lymphoblastic leukemia. The V gene is TRBV4-2, the J gene TRBJ1-2, with D uncertain. CDR3 DNA sequence: TGTGCCAGCAGCCGCCCGGAAGGCGGTGCCTATGGCTACACCTTC. Translating it yields CASSRPEGGAYGYTF.